These 9 T cell receptor beta chains were all obtained from the same sample, sequenced in a study of T-cell reconstitution after alpha-beta-depleted transplantation in children. Preparation of the TCRbeta library used unique molecular identifiers. MiXCR, run by TCRdb on the PCR reads, gives a single entry per CDR3 protein. Of 500,000 or so distinct CDR3 sequences detected, 30% to 35% appear once; the ten largest clones hold 2% to 3%. Here the sequenced sample was PBMCs from the stem cell graft donor, taken from the stem cell graft. Every receptor here comes from a human donor who donated a stem cell graft to a child with aplastic anemia.

This chain joins TRBV7-9 and TRBJ2-1; 8 nucleotides agree with TRBD2. Germline V CDR1 and CDR2: SEHNR, FQNEAQ (reference sequence). V dropped 5 bases and J dropped 6; count of bases not matched to a gene: 6. This CDR3 comprises 14 residues. CDR3 amino acids: CASSLSGSTNEQFF. Written as DNA, the CDR3 is TGTGCCAGCAGCCTGAGCGGGAGTACCAATGAGCAGTTCTTC.

In this sample, this clonotype turned up many times. The chain employs TRBV7-2 and TRBJ1-5, with TRBD1 identical over 7 bases. The CDR3 extends over 14 amino acids. The germline CDR1 and CDR2 sequences are SGHTA and FQGNSA. The V segment lost 5 bases and the J segment 2 bases; nucleotides outside the gene matches: 3. The DNA of the CDR3 is TGTGCCAGCAGCCTTGGGACAGGCAATCAGCCCCAGCATTTT. As protein: CASSLGTGNQPQHF.

This chain links TRBV7-2 with TRBJ1-5; no reliable D call. The CDR3 loop spans 15 amino acids. The V and J ends lost 1 base and 0 bases respectively, with 7 bases between them. CDR1 SGHTA and CDR2 FQGNSA come from the germline V gene. Here the CDR3 DNA reads TGTGCCAGCAGCTTAGGGTCAGCTAGCAATCAGCCCCAGCATTTT. Encoded protein: CASSLGSASNQPQHF.

V usage is TRBV4-1 and J usage is TRBJ1-5, with D uncertain. V lost 0 bases and J 3 bases, leaving 6 bases between the germline ends. This CDR3 region has 14 residues. Germline lookup yields CDR1 MGHRA and CDR2 YSYEKL. CDR3 sequence (DNA): TGCGCCAGCAGCCAAGAACTGATCAATCAGCCCCAGCATTTT. Translating it yields CASSQELINQPQHF.

The chain joins TRBV4-3 to TRBJ1-2, with unresolved D. CDR3 length: 13 amino acids. Germline loops: CDR1 LGHNA, CDR2 YSLEER. Trimming took off 0 bases at V and 8 bases at J, with 10 bases between the two ends. Written as DNA, the CDR3 is TGCGCCAGCAGCCAAGATGGCAGGCGGGGCTACACCTTC. Translated, it gives CASSQDGRRGYTF.

V and J are TRBV15 and TRBJ1-1; D gene ambiguous. Germline CDR1 LNHNV, CDR2 YYDKDF (reference sequence). Trimming cost V 1 base and J 1 base, with 4 bases left between them. The CDR3 contains 13 residues. CDR3 loop: CATSRVGNTEAFF. In nucleotides, the CDR3 is TGTGCCACCAGCAGAGTAGGGAACACTGAAGCTTTCTTT.

This clonotype has just a few counts. The gene calls are TRBV5-1 and TRBJ2-5; 10 nucleotides agree with TRBD2. Germline CDR1 is SGHRS and CDR2 is YFSETQ. The CDR3 runs 15 residues. With V trimmed by 2 bases and J by 3 bases, 4 bases remained unmatched. The CDR3 DNA is TGCGCCAGCAGCTTTTATCTAGCGGGAGAAGAGACCCAGTACTTC. Translation: CASSFYLAGEETQYF.

This clonotype was seen only a few times. The chain employs TRBV20-1 and TRBJ1-5; maybe TRBD1 (5 bases). V was pared by 5 bases and J by 2 bases, with 19 bases between. The CDR3 length is 16 residues. Per the germline V gene, CDR1 is DFQATT and CDR2 is SNEGSKA (reference sequence). The CDR3 DNA follows: TGCAGTGCTGGATACTCAGGAGGGGTGCGCAATCAGCCCCAGCATTTT. It encodes CSAGYSGGVRNQPQHF.

V usage is TRBV28 and J usage is TRBJ2-7; maybe TRBD1 (6 bases). This CDR3 region has 15 residues. Germline V lookup: CDR1 MDHEN, CDR2 SYDVKM. Between the trimmed V and J ends, which lost 4 bases and 2 bases, there was a span of 15 bases. The CDR3 is CASSSQDSTPYEQYF. DNA for the CDR3: TGTGCCAGCAGTTCCCAGGACAGTACCCCCTACGAGCAGTACTTC. The entire variable domain, with the rest obtained from reference TRBV28 and TRBJ2-7, is as follows: DVKVTQSSRYLVKRTGEKVFLECVQDMDHENMFWYRQDPGLGLRLIYFSYDVKMKEKGDIPEGYSVSREKKERFSLILESASTNQTSMYLCASSSQDSTPYEQYFGPGTRLTVT.